This T cell receptor (beta chain) derives from a study of cytomegalovirus exposure and HLA in healthy donors. PCR involved 60 Vbeta and 13 Jbeta primers. Sequenced by immunoSEQ multiplex PCR; TCRdb stores in-frame clones only, minus some. Of about 130,000 clones listed, over 60% are singletons. Study outcomes and limitations: Sequencing likely generated an artifact that appeared as a cluster of highly shared sequence variants.

Comments on this clone: Its antigen remains unidentified.

The TCR originated in a woman aged 35 to 49 in good health and CMV-seropositive. The sequenced material came from PBMCs.

CDR3 region: CASSDNRGGRVEKLFF. CDR3 bases: TGTGCCAGCAGTGATAACCGCGGGGGAAGGGTTGAAAAACTGTTTTTT. The chain combines TRBV25-1 with TRBJ1-4, with D maybe TRBD1 (5 bases). CDR1 and CDR2 from the germline V gene are MGHDK and SYGVNS. Between the trimmed V and J ends, which lost 3 bases and 7 bases, there was a span of 18 bases. The CDR3 covers 16 residues.